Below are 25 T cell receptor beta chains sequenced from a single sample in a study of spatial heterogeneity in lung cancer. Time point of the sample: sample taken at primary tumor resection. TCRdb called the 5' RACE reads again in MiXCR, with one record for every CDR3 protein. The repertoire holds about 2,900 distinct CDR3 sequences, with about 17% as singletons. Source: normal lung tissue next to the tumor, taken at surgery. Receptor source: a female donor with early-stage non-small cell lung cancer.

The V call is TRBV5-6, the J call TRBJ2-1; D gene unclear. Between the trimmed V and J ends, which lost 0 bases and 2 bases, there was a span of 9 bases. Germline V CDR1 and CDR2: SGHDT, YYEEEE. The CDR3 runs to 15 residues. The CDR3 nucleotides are TGTGCCAGCAGCTTGGACACTCATACCTACAATGAGCAGTTCTTC. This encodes CASSLDTHTYNEQFF.

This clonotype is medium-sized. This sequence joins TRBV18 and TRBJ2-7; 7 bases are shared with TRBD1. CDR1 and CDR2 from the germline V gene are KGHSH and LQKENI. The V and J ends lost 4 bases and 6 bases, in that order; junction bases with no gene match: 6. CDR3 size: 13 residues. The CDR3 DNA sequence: TGTGCCAGCTCACTGGGACAGCAGGGCGAGCAGTACTTC. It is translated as CASSLGQQGEQYF.

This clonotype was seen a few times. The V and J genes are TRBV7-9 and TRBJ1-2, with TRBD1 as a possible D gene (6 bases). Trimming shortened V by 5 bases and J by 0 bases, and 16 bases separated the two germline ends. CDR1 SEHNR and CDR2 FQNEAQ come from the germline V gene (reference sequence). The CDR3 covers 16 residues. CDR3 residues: CASSPQLTGANYGYTF. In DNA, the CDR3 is TGTGCCAGCAGCCCCCAATTGACAGGAGCTAACTATGGCTACACCTTC.

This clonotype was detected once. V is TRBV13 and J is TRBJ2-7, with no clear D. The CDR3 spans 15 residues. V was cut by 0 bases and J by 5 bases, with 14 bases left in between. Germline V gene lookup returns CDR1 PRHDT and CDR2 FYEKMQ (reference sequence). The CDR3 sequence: CASSLGAGPQNEQYF. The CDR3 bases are TGTGCCAGCAGCTTAGGGGCAGGCCCTCAGAACGAGCAGTACTTC.

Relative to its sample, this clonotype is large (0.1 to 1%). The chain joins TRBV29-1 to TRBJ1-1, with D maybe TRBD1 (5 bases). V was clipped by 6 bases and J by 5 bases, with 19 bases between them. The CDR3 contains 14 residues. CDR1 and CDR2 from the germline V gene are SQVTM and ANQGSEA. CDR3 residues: CSVTPRGQGTEAFF. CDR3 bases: TGCAGCGTCACCCCCCGTGGTCAGGGAACTGAAGCTTTCTTT.

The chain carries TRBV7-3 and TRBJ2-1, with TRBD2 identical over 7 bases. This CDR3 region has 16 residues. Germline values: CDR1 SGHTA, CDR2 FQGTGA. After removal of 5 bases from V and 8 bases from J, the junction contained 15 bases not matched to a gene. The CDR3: CASSPKGAGPRDEQFF. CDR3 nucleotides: TGTGCCAGCAGCCCGAAGGGAGCGGGGCCGCGTGATGAGCAGTTCTTC.

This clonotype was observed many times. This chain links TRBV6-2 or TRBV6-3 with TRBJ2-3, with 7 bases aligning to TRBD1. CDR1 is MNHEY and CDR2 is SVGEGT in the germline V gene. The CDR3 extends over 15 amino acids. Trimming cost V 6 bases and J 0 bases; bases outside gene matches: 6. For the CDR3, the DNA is TGTGCCAGCAGAAACCCGGGACAGAGCACAGATACGCAGTATTTT. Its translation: CASRNPGQSTDTQYF.

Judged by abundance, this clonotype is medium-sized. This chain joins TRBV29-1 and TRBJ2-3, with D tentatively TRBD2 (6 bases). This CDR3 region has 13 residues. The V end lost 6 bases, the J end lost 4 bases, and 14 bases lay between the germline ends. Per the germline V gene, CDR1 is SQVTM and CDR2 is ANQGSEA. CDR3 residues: CSVEEGPADTQYF. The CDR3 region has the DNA TGCAGCGTCGAGGAGGGACCCGCAGATACGCAGTATTTT.

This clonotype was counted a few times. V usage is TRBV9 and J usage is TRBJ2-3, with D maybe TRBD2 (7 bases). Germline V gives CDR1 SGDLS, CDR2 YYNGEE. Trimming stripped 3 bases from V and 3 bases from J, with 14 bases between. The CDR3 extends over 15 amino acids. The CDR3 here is CASSAWGGLTDTQYF. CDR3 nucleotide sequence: TGTGCCAGCAGCGCCTGGGGGGGCCTAACAGATACGCAGTATTTT.

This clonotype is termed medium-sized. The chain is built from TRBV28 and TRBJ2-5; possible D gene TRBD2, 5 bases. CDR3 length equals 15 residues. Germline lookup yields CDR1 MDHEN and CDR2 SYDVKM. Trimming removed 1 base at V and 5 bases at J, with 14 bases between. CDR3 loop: CASSLLSQTRETQYF. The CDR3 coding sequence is TGTGCCAGCAGTTTATTGAGCCAAACTAGGGAGACCCAGTACTTC.

CDR3 in amino acids: CASSESGVETQYF. The CDR3, as DNA: TGCGCCAGCAGTGAGTCAGGGGTAGAGACCCAGTACTTC. The rearrangement joins TRBV10-1 to TRBJ2-5, with a tentative D call TRBD1 (5 bases). The germline V gene has CDR1 WNHNN and CDR2 SYGVQD (reference sequence). V gave up 0 bases and J gave up 4 bases, with 6 bases separating them. This CDR3 contains 13 residues.

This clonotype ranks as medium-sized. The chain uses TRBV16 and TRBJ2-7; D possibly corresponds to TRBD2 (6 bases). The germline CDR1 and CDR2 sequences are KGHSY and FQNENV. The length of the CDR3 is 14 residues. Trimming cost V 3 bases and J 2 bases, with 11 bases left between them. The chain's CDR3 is CASSQREGAYEQYF. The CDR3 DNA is TGTGCCAGCAGCCAGCGGGAAGGGGCCTACGAGCAGTACTTC.

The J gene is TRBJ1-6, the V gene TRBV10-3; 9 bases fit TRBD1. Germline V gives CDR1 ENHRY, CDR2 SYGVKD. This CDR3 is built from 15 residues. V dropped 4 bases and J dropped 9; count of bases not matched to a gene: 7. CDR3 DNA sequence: TGTGCCATCAGTGGCCCGGACAGGGGAGGTTCACCCCTCCACTTT. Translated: CAISGPDRGGSPLHF.

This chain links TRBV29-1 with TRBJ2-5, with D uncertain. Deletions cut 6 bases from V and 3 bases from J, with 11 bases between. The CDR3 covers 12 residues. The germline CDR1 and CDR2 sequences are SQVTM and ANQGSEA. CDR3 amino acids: CSVSGLKETQYF. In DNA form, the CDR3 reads TGCAGCGTCTCCGGGCTTAAAGAGACCCAGTACTTC.

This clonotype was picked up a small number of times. CDR3 protein: CASSLRQTGELFF. DNA of the CDR3: TGTGCCAGCAGTTTAAGGCAAACCGGGGAGCTGTTTTTT. The V gene is TRBV12-3 or TRBV12-4, the J gene TRBJ2-2; D remains ambiguous. Trimming took off 2 bases at V and 5 bases at J, with 6 bases between the two ends. The CDR3 has 13 amino acids.

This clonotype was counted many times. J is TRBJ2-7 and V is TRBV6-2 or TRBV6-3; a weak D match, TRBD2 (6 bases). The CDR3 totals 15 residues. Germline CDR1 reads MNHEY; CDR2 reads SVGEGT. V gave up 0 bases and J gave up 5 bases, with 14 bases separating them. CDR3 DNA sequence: TGTGCCAGCAGTTACTCTCAAGGAGGGGTCCACGAGCAGTACTTC. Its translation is CASSYSQGGVHEQYF.

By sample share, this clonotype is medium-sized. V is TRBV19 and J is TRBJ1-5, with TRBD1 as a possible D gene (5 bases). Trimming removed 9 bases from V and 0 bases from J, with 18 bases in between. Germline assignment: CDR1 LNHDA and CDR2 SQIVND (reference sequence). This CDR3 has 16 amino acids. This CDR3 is CASDGGAGYSNQPQHF. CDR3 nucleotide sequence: TGTGCCAGCGACGGCGGGGCGGGTTATAGCAATCAGCCCCAGCATTTT.

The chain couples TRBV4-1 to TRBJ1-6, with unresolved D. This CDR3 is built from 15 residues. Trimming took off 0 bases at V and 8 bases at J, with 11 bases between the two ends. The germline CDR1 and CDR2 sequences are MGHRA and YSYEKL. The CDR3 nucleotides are TGCGCCAGCAGCCAAGACCGTTCTCACTATTCACCCCTCCACTTT. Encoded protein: CASSQDRSHYSPLHF.

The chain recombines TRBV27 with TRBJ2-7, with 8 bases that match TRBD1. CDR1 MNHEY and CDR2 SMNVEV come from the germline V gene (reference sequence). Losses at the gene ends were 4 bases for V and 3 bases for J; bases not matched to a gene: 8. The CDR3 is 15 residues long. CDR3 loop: CASSWRRGLLYEQYF. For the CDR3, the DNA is TGTGCCAGCAGTTGGCGCAGGGGGCTCCTCTACGAGCAGTACTTC.

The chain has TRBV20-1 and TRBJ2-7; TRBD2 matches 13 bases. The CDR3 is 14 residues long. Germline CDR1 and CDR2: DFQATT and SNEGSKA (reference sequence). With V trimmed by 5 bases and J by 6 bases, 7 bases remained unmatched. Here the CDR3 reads CSAPRTSGGVEQYF. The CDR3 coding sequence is TGCAGTGCTCCCAGGACTAGCGGGGGAGTCGAGCAGTACTTC.

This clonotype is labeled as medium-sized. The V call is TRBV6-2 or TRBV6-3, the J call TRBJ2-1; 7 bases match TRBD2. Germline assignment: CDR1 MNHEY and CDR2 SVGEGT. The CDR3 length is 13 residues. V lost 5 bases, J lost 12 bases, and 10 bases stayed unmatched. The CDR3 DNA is TGTGCCAGCAGTCCCTGGGGCGGGAGCATGCAGTTCTTC. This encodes CASSPWGGSMQFF.

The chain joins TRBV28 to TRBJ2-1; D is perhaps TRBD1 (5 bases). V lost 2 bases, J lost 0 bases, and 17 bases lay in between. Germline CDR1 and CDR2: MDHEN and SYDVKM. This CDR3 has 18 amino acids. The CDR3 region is CASSLTVLGQSSYNEQFF. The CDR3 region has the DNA TGTGCCAGCAGTTTAACAGTACTGGGGCAAAGCTCCTACAATGAGCAGTTCTTC.

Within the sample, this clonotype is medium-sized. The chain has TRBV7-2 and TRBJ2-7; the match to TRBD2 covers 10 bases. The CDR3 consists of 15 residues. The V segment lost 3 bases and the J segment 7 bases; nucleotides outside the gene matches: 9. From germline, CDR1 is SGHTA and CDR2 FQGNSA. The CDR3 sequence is CASSFAGLAEGEQYF. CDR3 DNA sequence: TGTGCCAGCAGCTTCGCTGGACTAGCGGAAGGGGAGCAGTACTTC.

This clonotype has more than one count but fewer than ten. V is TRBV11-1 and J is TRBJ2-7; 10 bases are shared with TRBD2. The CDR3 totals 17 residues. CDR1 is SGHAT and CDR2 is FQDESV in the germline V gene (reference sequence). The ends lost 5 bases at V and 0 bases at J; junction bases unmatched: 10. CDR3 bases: TGTGCCAGCAGCGGGCGGACTAGCGGAATTCCCTCCTACGAGCAGTACTTC. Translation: CASSGRTSGIPSYEQYF.

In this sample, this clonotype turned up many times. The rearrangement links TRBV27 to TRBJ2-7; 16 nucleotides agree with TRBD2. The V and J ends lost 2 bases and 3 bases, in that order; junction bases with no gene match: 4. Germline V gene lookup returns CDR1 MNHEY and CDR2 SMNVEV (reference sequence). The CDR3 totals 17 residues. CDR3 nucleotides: TGTGCCAGCAGTTTACTAGGGACTAGCGGGAGGGGCTACGAGCAGTACTTC. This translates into CASSLLGTSGRGYEQYF.